This entry lists 11 T cell receptor beta chains sequenced from one sample in a study of T cell responses to AZD1222 COVID-19 vaccine. Some clones are missing from TCRdb's copy, which holds only in-frame ones; the method was immunoSEQ multiplex PCR. This sample yields 200,000 to 250,000 clones, of which around 94% are seen a single time; around 1.7% belongs to the top ten. This material consisted of peripheral blood, taken 28 days after the second dose of the MenACWY control vaccine. The receptors were sampled from an adult who received the MenACWY meningococcal vaccine as a control.

DNA of the CDR3: TGTGCCAGCAGACCCCTCAGGGGGGCCGAGACCCAGTACTTC. This translates into CASRPLRGAETQYF. This rearrangement joins TRBV27 to TRBJ2-5; the D gene is possibly TRBD1 (7 bases). CDR3 length equals 14 residues. In germline, CDR1 is MNHEY, CDR2 SMNVEV (reference sequence). Trimming shortened V by 6 bases and J by 5 bases, and 16 bases separated the two germline ends.

This clone has a single count. The chain's CDR3 is CASSLGTDSGNTIYF. The CDR3 region has the DNA TGTGCCAGCAGCTTAGGGACCGACTCTGGAAACACCATATATTTT. The J gene is TRBJ1-3, the V gene TRBV7-2; D gene uncertain. In germline, CDR1 is SGHTA, CDR2 FQGNSA. The CDR3 runs to 15 residues. The V end lost 1 base, the J end lost 0 bases, and 7 bases lay between the germline ends.

This sequence joins TRBV11-2 and TRBJ2-1; 7 positions match TRBD2. CDR1 SGHAT and CDR2 FQNNGV come from the germline V gene. Losses at the gene ends were 3 bases for V and 10 bases for J; bases not matched to a gene: 0. This CDR3 has 11 residues. The CDR3 sequence: CASSFGGEQFF. In nucleotides, the CDR3 is TGTGCCAGCAGCTTCGGGGGGGAGCAGTTCTTC.

The V and J genes are TRBV6-5 and TRBJ1-1, with D possibly TRBD1 on 5 matching bases. Germline-derived CDR1 and CDR2 are MNHEY and SVGAGI. Trimming stripped 8 bases from V and 3 bases from J, with 10 bases between. CDR3 length: 12 amino acids. In nucleotides, the CDR3 is TGTGCCAGCCAGGGTGGGGACACTGAAGCTTTCTTT. This codes for CASQGGDTEAFF.

This clone occurred once. CDR3 DNA: TGCGCCAGCAGTCGCTATCCGGGACACTGCTCCTACGAGCAGTACTTC. Protein sequence: CASSRYPGHCSYEQYF. The chain uses TRBV23-1 and TRBJ2-7; possibly TRBD1 for D (6 bases). TRBV23-1 is flagged as an ORF with uncertain function. CDR3 size: 16 residues. The ends were cut back, 4 bases at V and 0 bases at J, with 16 bases in the middle.

This clone was recorded only once. The chain employs TRBV19 and TRBJ1-1; no reliable D call. This CDR3 spans 11 amino acids. The V gene lost 6 bases and the J gene lost 1 base, with 3 bases spanning the gap. The germline CDR1 and CDR2 sequences are LNHDA and SQIVND (reference sequence). CDR3 DNA sequence: TGTGCCAGTAGGGGGAACACTGAAGCTTTCTTT. This translates into CASRGNTEAFF.

The V call is TRBV28, the J call TRBJ1-5, with no clear D. This CDR3 comprises 17 residues. CDR1 and CDR2 (germline): MDHEN, SYDVKM. V lost 6 bases and J 4 bases, leaving 22 bases between the germline ends. The DNA of the CDR3 is TGTGCCAGCAGACGCTTAAGTCCCGCGGCTGCAAATCAGCCCCAGCATTTT. Translation: CASRRLSPAAANQPQHF.

The chain recombines TRBV6-2 or TRBV6-3 with TRBJ2-5; the match to TRBD2 covers 10 bases. CDR1 and CDR2 (germline): MNHEY, SVGEGT. This CDR3 is 16 amino acids long. V lost 4 bases, J lost 5 bases, and 10 bases stayed unmatched. The CDR3: CASSSPLAGLKETQYF. CDR3 DNA: TGTGCCAGCAGTTCCCCACTAGCGGGGCTTAAGGAGACCCAGTACTTC.

The chain carries TRBV30 and TRBJ2-7; 9 positions agree with TRBD1. Trimming at V came to 1 base and at J to 3 bases, leaving 7 bases not matched to a gene. The CDR3 length is 15 residues. Germline CDR1 GTSNPN, CDR2 SVGIG (reference sequence). CDR3: CAWSGHSDRGYEQYF. As DNA, the CDR3 is TGTGCCTGGAGTGGCCACTCGGACAGGGGCTACGAGCAGTACTTC.

The table lists this clone with a count of one. The chain is built from TRBV6-5 and TRBJ2-1; D gene ambiguous. V shed 5 bases and J shed 1 base, with 6 bases lying between them. The CDR3 is made up of 13 amino acids. The germline gives CDR1 MNHEY, CDR2 SVGAGI. CDR3 DNA sequence: TGTGCCAGCAGTAGGGATTCCTACAATGAGCAGTTCTTC. This gives the protein CASSRDSYNEQFF.

The chain has TRBV5-4 and TRBJ2-1; no reliable D call. Germline V gene data show CDR1 as SGHNT and CDR2 as YYREEE (reference sequence). The CDR3 totals 12 residues. Trimming pared 1 base from V and 8 bases from J, leaving 7 bases between. The CDR3 bases are TGTGCCAGCAGCTTGTCTGGGGATGAGCAGTTCTTC. Translated, it gives CASSLSGDEQFF.